This is a list of T cell receptor beta chains from one sample in a study of T cell responses to AZD1222 COVID-19 vaccine. Assay: immunoSEQ multiplex PCR; the TCRdb copy retains only in-frame clones and omits some. Here the sample spans 110,000 to 150,000 clones, 80% to 95% being singletons. Material: peripheral blood, obtained 28 days after the second AZD1222 dose. The receptors were sampled from an adult who received the AZD1222 COVID-19 vaccine. Both conserved end residues are part of each CDR3. The D gene is left open where the match is weak. The size field is filled for only some rows; it gives once, few, many or a size class.

.	TRBD2	TRBV11-2	TRBJ2-2	CASLAGGTGELFF	TGTGCCAGTCTAGCGGGAGGCACCGGGGAGCTGTTTTTT
.	.	TRBV7-2	TRBJ2-1	CASSGPSSYNEQFF	TGTGCCAGCTCGGGACCCAGCTCCTACAATGAGCAGTTCTTC
.	.	TRBV5-8	TRBJ2-5	CASSSVQTQYF	TGTGCCAGCAGCTCCGTCCAGACCCAGTACTTC
.	.	TRBV19	TRBJ1-1	CASSPLTGANTEAFF	TGTGCCAGTAGTCCCCTGACCGGGGCGAACACTGAAGCTTTCTTT
.	.	TRBV27	TRBJ2-2	CASSFRLRNTGELFF	TGTGCCAGCAGTTTCCGATTAAGGAACACCGGGGAGCTGTTTTTT
.	.	TRBV2	TRBJ2-6	CASSGEALSGANVLTF	TGTGCCAGCAGTGGAGAGGCCCTCTCTGGGGCCAACGTCCTGACTTTC
.	.	TRBV15	TRBJ1-2	CATSGPAQRVYGYTF	TGTGCCACCAGCGGACCGGCCCAGAGGGTTTACGGCTACACCTTC
.	.	TRBV6-5	TRBJ2-3	CASSYGEQDTQYF	TGTGCCAGCAGTTACGGGGAGCAAGATACGCAGTATTTT
.	.	TRBV2	TRBJ1-1	CASIGSGEAFF	TGTGCCAGCATCGGGTCCGGGGAAGCTTTCTTT
.	.	TRBV7-2	TRBJ2-2	CASSKRATVTGELFF	TGTGCCAGCAGTAAGCGGGCTACGGTCACCGGGGAGCTGTTTTTT
.	TRBD2	TRBV7-9	TRBJ2-1	CASSQGLAGGLYNEQFF	TGTGCCAGCAGCCAAGGACTAGCGGGCGGCCTTTACAATGAGCAGTTCTTC
.	.	TRBV19	TRBJ2-2	CASSGLANTGELFF	TGTGCCAGTAGCGGGCTAGCGAACACCGGGGAGCTGTTTTTT
once	.	TRBV6-4	TRBJ2-1	CASSSGPSSYNEQFF	TGTGCCAGCAGTTCAGGGCCGAGCTCCTACAATGAGCAGTTCTTC
.	.	TRBV28	TRBJ1-1	CASSYRGTEAFF	TGTGCCAGCAGTTATAGGGGCACTGAAGCTTTCTTT
.	TRBD2	TRBV10-3	TRBJ2-1	CAISESGGRANEQFF	TGTGCCATCAGTGAGTCAGGCGGGAGGGCCAATGAGCAGTTCTTC
.	.	TRBV28	TRBJ1-2	CAHNVGGAGGYTF	TGTGCCCACAATGTAGGGGGAGCCGGTGGCTACACCTTC
.	.	TRBV7-9	TRBJ2-7	CASSLRPSDGPREQYF	TGTGCCAGCAGCCTCCGACCTTCAGACGGACCTAGAGAGCAGTACTTC
.	TRBD1	TRBV30	TRBJ1-6	CAWRDKQGPGSPLHF	TGTGCCTGGAGGGATAAACAGGGGCCGGGCTCACCCCTCCACTTT
.	TRBD2	TRBV28	TRBJ2-3	CASTRAGGVTDTQYF	TGTGCCAGCACCAGAGCGGGAGGAGTGACCGATACGCAGTATTTT
.	TRBD2	TRBV4-2	TRBJ2-5	CASSQELAGEGLQETQYF	TGTGCCAGCAGCCAAGAGCTAGCGGGGGAGGGTTTACAAGAGACCCAGTACTTC
.	TRBD1	TRBV9	TRBJ1-1	CASSYGQGDTEAFF	TGTGCCAGCAGCTACGGACAGGGGGACACTGAAGCTTTCTTT
.	.	TRBV28	TRBJ1-2	CASSVDGMYGYTF	TGTGCCAGCAGTGTAGACGGGATGTATGGCTACACCTTC
.	.	TRBV27	TRBJ1-5	CASSLSWGGSNQPQHF	TGTGCCAGCAGTTTATCGTGGGGTGGGAGCAATCAGCCCCAGCATTTT
once	TRBD2	TRBV7-2	TRBJ2-5	CASSLGGSGSRKTQYF	TGTGCCAGCAGCTTAGGGGGTAGCGGGAGTCGAAAGACCCAGTACTTC
.	.	TRBV11-2	TRBJ1-2	CASSLITSNYGYTF	TGTGCCAGCAGCTTAATCACCTCTAACTATGGCTACACCTTC
.	TRBD2	TRBV19	TRBJ2-1	CASTTRGGSYNEQFF	TGTGCCAGTACCACCCGGGGGGGGAGCTACAATGAGCAGTTCTTC
.	.	TRBV11-2	TRBJ1-2	CASSLGGLGDYTF	TGTGCCAGCAGCTTAGGTGGCCTGGGAGACTACACCTTC
.	.	TRBV5-1	TRBJ1-2	CASSLGPPENYGYTF	TGCGCCAGCAGCTTGGGACCCCCAGAGAACTATGGCTACACCTTC
.	TRBD1	TRBV5-1	TRBJ1-1	CASSQGQKITNTEAFF	TGCGCCAGCAGCCAGGGACAGAAAATTACGAACACTGAAGCTTTCTTT
once	.	TRBV29-1	TRBJ1-2	CSVEDGNYGYTF	TGCAGCGTTGAGGACGGAAACTATGGCTACACCTTC
.	TRBD1	TRBV27	TRBJ1-2	CASSLRQGWNYGYTF	TGTGCCAGCAGTTTAAGACAGGGATGGAACTATGGCTACACCTTC
.	TRBD2	TRBV10-2	TRBJ2-1	CASRGLAREGEQFF	TGCGCCAGCAGGGGACTAGCGAGGGAGGGTGAGCAGTTCTTC
.	.	TRBV5-4	TRBJ1-2	CASSFDTNYGYTF	TGTGCCAGCAGCTTCGACACCAACTATGGCTACACCTTC
.	.	TRBV24-1	TRBJ2-3	CATSDGTVKITDTQYF	TGTGCCACCAGTGACGGGACGGTCAAGATCACAGATACGCAGTATTTT
.	TRBD1	TRBV5-6	TRBJ1-6	CASSLEDRFGSPLHF	TGTGCCAGCAGCTTGGAGGACAGGTTCGGATCACCCCTCCACTTT
.	.	TRBV7-2	TRBJ2-3	CASSPGVGGDTQYF	TGTGCCAGCAGCCCGGGAGTCGGAGGAGATACGCAGTATTTT